Listed below are T cell receptor beta chains from one sample, sequenced in a study of OX40 agonist ivuxolimab in advanced cancers. This table comes from immunoSEQ multiplex PCR, and its TCRdb copy is limited to in-frame clones, with some not included. The table has roughly 60,000 clones, 86% seen once. This specimen was CD4+ or CD8+ T cells sorted from blood, taken in a trial of the OX40 agonist ivuxolimab. These receptors were taken from an adult with an advanced solid tumor such as melanoma, head and neck, liver or kidney cancer. Each CDR3 is given with its conserved first and last residue. A D gene is named only where the DNA matches it firmly. A row's size may be missing; if present it is once, few, many or a size class.

size	D	J	V	DNA	CDR3
few	TRBD1	TRBJ1-5	TRBV2	TGTGCCAGCAGAGGGACAGGGGGGAGTCAGCCCCAGCATTTT	CASRGTGGSQPQHF
.	TRBD2	TRBJ2-1	TRBV30	TGTGCCTGGAGTGTACAGCTAGCGGGATATTCTGAGCAGTTCTTC	CAWSVQLAGYSEQFF
.	.	TRBJ1-2	TRBV7-3	TGTGCCAGCAGCTTAAACAGTGCTTATGGCTACACCTTC	CASSLNSAYGYTF
.	.	TRBJ1-3	TRBV30	TGTGCCAGATCCCAGGGCAGGGAGAACACCATATATTTT	CARSQGRENTIYF
.	.	TRBJ2-5	TRBV11-2	TGTGCCAGCAGCACGGGTACAGCAAGGGGTGAGACCCAGTACTTC	CASSTGTARGETQYF
.	TRBD1	TRBJ1-2	TRBV5-1	TGCGCCAGCACTCATGGTGGGGGACAGGGGGCCTTGGGCTACACCTTC	CASTHGGGQGALGYTF
few	TRBD1	TRBJ1-2	TRBV2	TGTGCCAGCAGTGAATGGCAGGGGGGTGGCTACACCTTC	CASSEWQGGGYTF
.	TRBD1	TRBJ1-5	TRBV20-1	TGCAGTGCCACAGGGGGCCAGCCCCAGCATTTT	CSATGGQPQHF
few	.	TRBJ2-2	TRBV7-6	TGTGCCAGCAGCACCCCGGGACAAAACACCGGGGAGCTGTTTTTT	CASSTPGQNTGELFF
.	.	TRBJ1-6	TRBV7-2	TGTGCCAGCAGCTTAGGTTCTAGGATTAATTCACCCCTCCACTTT	CASSLGSRINSPLHF